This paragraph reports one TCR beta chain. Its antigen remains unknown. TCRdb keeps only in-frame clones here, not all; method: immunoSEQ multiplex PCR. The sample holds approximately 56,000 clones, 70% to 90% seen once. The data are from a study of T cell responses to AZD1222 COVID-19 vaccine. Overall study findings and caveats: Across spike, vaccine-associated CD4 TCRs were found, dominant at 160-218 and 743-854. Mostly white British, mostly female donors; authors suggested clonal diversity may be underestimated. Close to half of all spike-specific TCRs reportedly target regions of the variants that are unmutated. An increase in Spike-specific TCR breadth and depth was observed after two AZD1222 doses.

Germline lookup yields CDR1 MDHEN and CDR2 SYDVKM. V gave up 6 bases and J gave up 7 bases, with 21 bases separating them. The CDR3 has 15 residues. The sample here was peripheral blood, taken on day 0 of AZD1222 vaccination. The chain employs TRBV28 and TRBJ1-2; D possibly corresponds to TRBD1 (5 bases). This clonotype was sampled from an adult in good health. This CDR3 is CASRVPGRAGSGYTF. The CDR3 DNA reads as TGTGCCAGCAGGGTACCGGGACGGGCGGGGAGTGGCTACACCTTC.